This entry lists 32 T cell receptor beta chains sequenced from one sample in a study of T cells in Graves' hyperthyroidism and ophthalmopathy. What was amplified from RNA transcripts were TCR beta CDR3 regions. TCR CDR3 underwent first-round RT-PCR with the HTBI primer set. TCRdb re-analysed the multiplex PCR reads in MiXCR, keeping a single row per CDR3 protein. The data hold about 640,000 distinct CDR3 sequences, with roughly 20% observed a single time. Sequenced sample: blood. Receptors were obtained from a man aged 25 to 40 with Graves' ophthalmopathy.

This clonotype has a count of ten or more. The V call is TRBV28, the J call TRBJ1-2, with a weak D call TRBD1 (5 bases). Trimming removed 6 bases from V and 5 bases from J, with 13 bases in between. The CDR3 runs 13 residues. From germline, CDR1 is MDHEN and CDR2 SYDVKM. The DNA for the CDR3 is TGTGCCAGCAGCCTCGGGACCCTGTATGGCTACACCTTC. Translation gives CASSLGTLYGYTF.

This rearrangement joins TRBV28 to TRBJ2-7; 10 bases line up with TRBD1. The CDR3 length is 14 residues. Trimming removed 7 bases from V and 6 bases from J; junction bases left unmatched: 9. The germline V gene has CDR1 MDHEN and CDR2 SYDVKM. Here the CDR3 reads CASTIRTGGSEQYF. The CDR3 nucleotides are TGTGCCAGCACCATCCGGACAGGGGGGTCCGAGCAGTACTTC.

This clonotype turned up a few times. This chain uses TRBV6-2 or TRBV6-3 with TRBJ2-1; 9 nucleotides match TRBD2. Germline V gene data show CDR1 as MNHEY and CDR2 as SVGEGT. The CDR3 contains 12 residues. The junction had 9 bases not matched to a gene; V was cut back by 6 bases and J by 15 bases. This CDR3 is CASRLSGSRPFF. In nucleotides, the CDR3 is TGTGCCAGCAGGCTTAGCGGGAGTAGACCGTTCTTC.

The V and J genes are TRBV5-8 and TRBJ2-1; D gene ambiguous. Germline V gives CDR1 SGHTS, CDR2 YDEGEE. The CDR3 has 14 amino acids. V was pared by 5 bases and J by 4 bases, with 13 bases between. Written as DNA, the CDR3 is TGTGCCAGCAGATCGTTAAGTGCTTACAATGAGCAGTTCTTC. Protein product: CASRSLSAYNEQFF.

This clonotype appeared many times. V is TRBV29-1 and J is TRBJ1-1; no definite D call. Germline V gene lookup returns CDR1 SQVTM and CDR2 ANQGSEA. V was pared by 6 bases and J by 3 bases, with 20 bases between. The CDR3 length is 15 residues. The CDR3 spells CSVVPRAGIDTEAFF. DNA for the CDR3: TGCAGCGTGGTCCCCCGGGCAGGTATAGACACTGAAGCTTTCTTT.

The chain combines TRBV11-1 with TRBJ2-2, with D uncertain. V was pared by 1 base and J by 3 bases, with 9 bases between. The germline gives CDR1 SGHAT, CDR2 FQDESV (reference sequence). The CDR3 is made up of 15 amino acids. DNA for the CDR3: TGTGCCAGCAGCTTAGGGCTAACCTACACCGGGGAGCTGTTTTTT. It specifies CASSLGLTYTGELFF.

This clonotype was detected many times. The chain uses TRBV27 and TRBJ2-2; 7 positions match TRBD2. CDR3 size: 15 residues. The germline V gene encodes CDR1 MNHEY and CDR2 SMNVEV (reference sequence). The ends lost 5 bases at V and 5 bases at J; junction bases unmatched: 8. CDR3 bases: TGTGCCAGCAGTAAGGGCGGGAGCGTTACCGGGGAGCTGTTTTTT. Protein: CASSKGGSVTGELFF.

The chain links TRBV11-2 to TRBJ2-7; 9 bases fit TRBD1. Germline lookup yields CDR1 SGHAT and CDR2 FQNNGV. CDR3 size: 15 residues. V lost 6 bases, J lost 6 bases, and 12 bases stayed unmatched. In DNA form, the CDR3 reads TGTGCCAGCAGGAGAAACCGGGACAGGGTGGGCGAGCAGTACTTC. Translation gives CASRRNRDRVGEQYF. Variable domain in full (rest from reference TRBV11-2 and TRBJ2-7): EAGVAQSPRYKIIEKRQSVAFWCNPISGHATLYWYQQILGQGPKLLIQFQNNGVVDDSQLPKDRFSAERLKGVDSTLKIQPAKLEDSAVYLCASRRNRDRVGEQYFGPGTRLTVT.

Regarding this clonotype: At one boundary the junction diverges from the germline segment, which might be a read error. V gene TRBV20-1 combines with J gene TRBJ2-7, with 14 bases matching TRBD2. This CDR3 has 16 residues. Germline CDR1 and CDR2: DFQATT and SNEGSKA (reference sequence). The CDR3 spells CSARDGTSGRRDEQYF. The CDR3 DNA sequence: TGCAGTGCCAGAGATGGGACTAGCGGGAGACGGGATGAGCAGTACTTC.

This clonotype showed up just a few times. The chain links TRBV19 to TRBJ2-7; possibly TRBD1 for D (6 bases). The CDR3 contains 14 residues. Germline CDR1 LNHDA, CDR2 SQIVND (reference sequence). The V gene lost 3 bases and the J gene lost 3 bases, with 12 bases spanning the gap. The CDR3 bases are TGTGCCAGTAGTATTGGCCTAGGGGGCTACGAGCAGTACTTC. Translation gives CASSIGLGGYEQYF.

CDR3 loop: CAWGGIFWTGGSGVNTEAFF. The CDR3 bases are TGTGCCTGGGGGGGGATTTTTTGGACAGGGGGCAGCGGAGTGAACACTGAAGCTTTCTTT. This chain connects TRBV30 to TRBJ1-1; TRBD1 matches at 11 bases. The ends lost 5 bases at V and 0 bases at J; junction bases unmatched: 20. The CDR3 extends over 20 amino acids. CDR1 is GTSNPN and CDR2 is SVGIG in the germline V gene (reference sequence). The complete variable domain, with remaining parts taken from reference TRBV30 and TRBJ1-1, reads SQTIHQWPATLVQPVGSPLSLECTVEGTSNPNLYWYRQAAGRGLQLLFYSVGIGQISSEVPQNLSASRPQDRQFILSSKKLLLSDSGFYLCAWGGIFWTGGSGVNTEAFFGQGTRLTVV.

This clonotype has a handful of counts. This chain uses TRBV27 with TRBJ2-5; D is undetermined. Germline V CDR1 and CDR2: MNHEY, SMNVEV (reference sequence). The CDR3 has 14 amino acids. V shed 1 base and J shed 1 base, with 7 bases lying between them. The CDR3 DNA follows: TGTGCCAGCAGTTTATATTGGCCCCAAGAGACCCAGTACTTC. This sequence encodes CASSLYWPQETQYF.

This chain joins TRBV5-1 and TRBJ2-7, with 9 bases that match TRBD2. The CDR3 length is 15 residues. Germline V gene lookup returns CDR1 SGHRS and CDR2 YFSETQ. V shed 5 bases, J shed 2 bases, and the junction held 8 bases outside the gene matches. The CDR3 DNA sequence: TGCGCCAGCAGGACGGCAGCGGGAGGTCCCTACGAGCAGTACTTC. Protein sequence: CASRTAAGGPYEQYF.

The chain uses TRBV2 and TRBJ2-2; D call uncertain. The CDR3 loop spans 13 amino acids. The germline V gene has CDR1 SNHLY and CDR2 FYNNEI. The ends were cut back, 10 bases at V and 2 bases at J, with 11 bases in the middle. The CDR3 sequence: CAIILDNTGELFF. The DNA of the CDR3 is TGTGCCATCATATTGGACAACACCGGGGAGCTGTTTTTT.

V is TRBV6-1 and J is TRBJ2-2; D might be TRBD1 (5 bases). Germline-derived CDR1 and CDR2 are MNHNS and SASEGT. There are 13 residues in the CDR3. Deletions cut 7 bases from V and 7 bases from J, with 13 bases between. Here the CDR3 reads CASTSRAVGELFF. The CDR3 bases are TGTGCCAGCACGTCCAGGGCCGTCGGGGAGCTGTTTTTT.

There are a few counts of this clonotype. This chain uses TRBV10-3 with TRBJ2-5, with 7 bases matching TRBD2. The V segment lost 4 bases and the J segment 7 bases; nucleotides outside the gene matches: 9. This CDR3 has 14 residues. Germline V gene sequence: CDR1 ENHRY, CDR2 SYGVKD. The CDR3 DNA reads as TGTGCCATCAGTGTTGGCGGGAGTGGCGGGACCCAGTACTTC. Protein product: CAISVGGSGGTQYF.

This chain joins TRBV18 and TRBJ2-1; no reliable D call. Trimming pared 2 bases from V and 5 bases from J, leaving 10 bases between. The length of the CDR3 is 14 residues. Germline assignment: CDR1 KGHSH and CDR2 LQKENI. CDR3 loop: CASSPRNGDNEQFF. In nucleotides, the CDR3 is TGTGCCAGCTCACCAAGGAACGGCGACAATGAGCAGTTCTTC.

The rearrangement joins TRBV19 to TRBJ1-1, with TRBD1 as a possible D gene (5 bases). This CDR3 is built from 13 residues. Germline loops: CDR1 LNHDA, CDR2 SQIVND (reference sequence). V was pared by 7 bases and J by 1 base, with 10 bases between. The CDR3 region has the DNA TGTGCCAGTACGGGGGGGTGGAACACTGAAGCTTTCTTT. It is translated as CASTGGWNTEAFF.

The table lists this clonotype with a few counts. This chain links TRBV2 with TRBJ1-5, with D uncertain. Germline CDR1 reads SNHLY; CDR2 reads FYNNEI. This CDR3 is 13 amino acids long. V was pared by 5 bases and J by 5 bases, with 10 bases between. The CDR3 loop reads CASSSAVDQPQHF. For the CDR3, the DNA is TGTGCCAGCAGTTCGGCGGTGGATCAGCCCCAGCATTTT.

This clonotype showed up many times. The chain is built from TRBV7-2 and TRBJ2-1; possibly TRBD2 for D (6 bases). V lost 5 bases, J lost 8 bases, and 16 bases lay in between. Germline V gene lookup returns CDR1 SGHTA and CDR2 FQGNSA. CDR3 length: 14 amino acids. CDR3 DNA: TGTGCCAGCAGCATCTGGACTACCAGCGATGAGCAGTTCTTC. Its protein product is CASSIWTTSDEQFF.

There are many counts of this clonotype. The chain employs TRBV3-1 and TRBJ1-6; D possibly corresponds to TRBD1 (6 bases). This CDR3 spans 14 amino acids. Germline values: CDR1 LGHDT, CDR2 YNNKEL (reference sequence). V gave up 4 bases and J gave up 6 bases, with 10 bases separating them. In nucleotides, the CDR3 is TGTGCCAGCAGCCGCAGGGACATTAATTCACCCCTCCACTTT. Translating gives CASSRRDINSPLHF.

Details on this clonotype: A much larger clonotype is one base distant, so this may be a read error. The rearrangement joins TRBV20-1 to TRBJ2-1, with D hard to call. The germline V gene encodes CDR1 DFQATT and CDR2 SNEGSKA (reference sequence). CDR3 size: 11 residues. Deletions cut 8 bases from V and 6 bases from J, with 11 bases between. As DNA, the CDR3 is TGCAGTCCGGAGCGAGCCAATGAGCAGTTCTTC. Amino acids: CSPERANEQFF.

This clonotype was counted at least ten times. The chain is built from TRBV7-3 and TRBJ2-1; D possibly matches TRBD1 or TRBD2 (5 bases each). Germline V gives CDR1 SGHTA, CDR2 FQGTGA. This CDR3 is 13 amino acids long. V gave up 3 bases and J gave up 7 bases, with 10 bases separating them. CDR3 amino acids: CASSFYGGNEQFF. The CDR3 DNA sequence: TGTGCCAGCAGCTTTTATGGGGGTAATGAGCAGTTCTTC.

This clonotype was seen only a few times. The chain couples TRBV4-3 to TRBJ2-5; D call uncertain. Trimming left V 0 bases short and J 12 bases short, with 14 bases between. The V gene's germline CDR1 is LGHNA and CDR2 YSLEER. The CDR3 contains 13 residues. CDR3 amino acids: CASSQDVGQKKYF. CDR3 in DNA: TGCGCCAGCAGCCAAGATGTCGGTCAGAAAAAGTACTTC.

The J gene is TRBJ2-7, the V gene TRBV6-4, with 7 bases matching TRBD2. Looked up from germline, CDR1 is MRHNA and CDR2 is SNTAGT. The junction had 5 bases not matched to a gene; V was cut back by 4 bases and J by 5 bases. The CDR3 totals 13 residues. The CDR3 loop is CASSVRAGDEQYF. The CDR3 region has the DNA TGTGCCAGCAGTGTTAGGGCGGGGGACGAGCAGTACTTC.

CDR3 coding DNA: TGCGCCAGCAGTGAAAGTTTGGGGGGCCAAGAGACCCAGTACTTC. Translation gives CASSESLGGQETQYF. The rearrangement links TRBV10-1 to TRBJ2-5; a possible D gene is TRBD2 (6 bases). Germline V gene sequence: CDR1 WNHNN, CDR2 SYGVQD (reference sequence). Trimming took off 3 bases at V and 1 base at J, with 12 bases between the two ends. The CDR3 spans 15 residues.

This clonotype occurred a few times. The chain joins TRBV20-1 to TRBJ2-1; D may be TRBD1 or TRBD2 (5 bases each). The CDR3 covers 15 residues. The ends were cut back, 1 base at V and 6 bases at J, with 16 bases in the middle. Germline V gene data show CDR1 as DFQATT and CDR2 as SNEGSKA (reference sequence). In nucleotides, the CDR3 is TGCAGTGCTAGAGGAGGGGTGGGTGCTAGCAATGAGCAGTTCTTC. Protein sequence: CSARGGVGASNEQFF.

V usage is TRBV20-1 and J usage is TRBJ2-5; no clear D gene. Germline-derived CDR1 and CDR2 are DFQATT and SNEGSKA (reference sequence). V shed 6 bases and J shed 3 bases, with 14 bases lying between them. The CDR3 runs 13 residues. The CDR3 DNA reads TGCAGTGCCATGAGAAGGGCAGAAGAGACCCAGTACTTC. Its protein product is CSAMRRAEETQYF.

This clonotype was seen a few times. The genes are TRBV30 and TRBJ2-4; 9 bases map to TRBD1. This CDR3 spans 15 amino acids. The V and J ends lost 5 bases and 1 base, in that order; junction bases with no gene match: 6. Germline V CDR1 and CDR2: GTSNPN, SVGIG (reference sequence). CDR3 loop: CAWGTGRSAKNIQYF. The CDR3 DNA reads TGTGCCTGGGGGACAGGGAGGTCGGCCAAAAACATTCAGTACTTC.

In this sample, this clonotype turned up a few times. CDR3 sequence (DNA): TGTGCCATCAGGGGCGGGAGCTCCTACAATGAGCAGTTCTTC. Its translation is CAIRGGSSYNEQFF. J is TRBJ2-1 and V is TRBV10-3; 7 nucleotides align to TRBD2. V was clipped by 6 bases and J by 0 bases; unmatched bases: 2. This CDR3 contains 14 residues. Germline loops: CDR1 ENHRY, CDR2 SYGVKD.

The chain is built from TRBV9 and TRBJ2-3; no reliable D call. The germline V gene has CDR1 SGDLS and CDR2 YYNGEE. V gave up 0 bases and J gave up 2 bases, with 7 bases separating them. CDR3 length equals 14 residues. CDR3 residues: CASSVGDPTDTQYF. CDR3 bases: TGTGCCAGCAGCGTAGGGGATCCCACAGATACGCAGTATTTT.

A note on this clonotype: Possible read error: a much larger clone is one base away. This chain uses TRBV7-2 with TRBJ1-1, with D perhaps TRBD1 (6 bases). With 5 bases removed from V and 4 bases from J, the gap between germline ends came to 17 bases. The length of the CDR3 is 15 residues. CDR1 is SGHTA and CDR2 is FQGNSA in the germline V gene. This CDR3 reads CASSPKAGACTEAFF. DNA of the CDR3: TGTGCCAGCAGCCCCAAGGCAGGGGCTTGCACTGAAGCTTTCTTT.